This TCR beta chain was recovered during a study of post-analysis software for immune sequencing data. V was clipped by 5 bases and J by 6 bases, with 17 bases between them. Germline lookup yields CDR1 SQVTM and CDR2 ANQGSEA. This CDR3 contains 14 residues. In the case of this clonotype: The target antigen is unknown. A much more abundant neighbour one base away suggests this may be a read error.

Unique molecular identifiers had been added to the TCR beta cDNA libraries. TCRdb reanalysed the PCR reads using MiXCR and keeps one entry per CDR3 protein. This table holds hundreds of thousands of distinct CDR3 sequences, 30% found once. Overall study results and limits: Strong co-clustering by F measure linked samples that shared a preparation batch. Included in a set of four or five TRBV segments more frequent in patients than controls were TRBV5-6, TRBV5-1 and TRBV20-1. When compared against controls, multiple sclerosis patients showed significantly lower normalized Chao1 diversity.

This clonotype originated in a girl between 5 and 17 years old with multiple sclerosis. The V gene is TRBV29-1, the J gene TRBJ2-1, with D possibly matching TRBD2 (5 bases). Sequenced input: blood. This chain's CDR3 is CSVCRGSRANEQFF. DNA of the CDR3: TGCAGCGTTTGTAGAGGGAGTAGGGCCAATGAGCAGTTCTTC.